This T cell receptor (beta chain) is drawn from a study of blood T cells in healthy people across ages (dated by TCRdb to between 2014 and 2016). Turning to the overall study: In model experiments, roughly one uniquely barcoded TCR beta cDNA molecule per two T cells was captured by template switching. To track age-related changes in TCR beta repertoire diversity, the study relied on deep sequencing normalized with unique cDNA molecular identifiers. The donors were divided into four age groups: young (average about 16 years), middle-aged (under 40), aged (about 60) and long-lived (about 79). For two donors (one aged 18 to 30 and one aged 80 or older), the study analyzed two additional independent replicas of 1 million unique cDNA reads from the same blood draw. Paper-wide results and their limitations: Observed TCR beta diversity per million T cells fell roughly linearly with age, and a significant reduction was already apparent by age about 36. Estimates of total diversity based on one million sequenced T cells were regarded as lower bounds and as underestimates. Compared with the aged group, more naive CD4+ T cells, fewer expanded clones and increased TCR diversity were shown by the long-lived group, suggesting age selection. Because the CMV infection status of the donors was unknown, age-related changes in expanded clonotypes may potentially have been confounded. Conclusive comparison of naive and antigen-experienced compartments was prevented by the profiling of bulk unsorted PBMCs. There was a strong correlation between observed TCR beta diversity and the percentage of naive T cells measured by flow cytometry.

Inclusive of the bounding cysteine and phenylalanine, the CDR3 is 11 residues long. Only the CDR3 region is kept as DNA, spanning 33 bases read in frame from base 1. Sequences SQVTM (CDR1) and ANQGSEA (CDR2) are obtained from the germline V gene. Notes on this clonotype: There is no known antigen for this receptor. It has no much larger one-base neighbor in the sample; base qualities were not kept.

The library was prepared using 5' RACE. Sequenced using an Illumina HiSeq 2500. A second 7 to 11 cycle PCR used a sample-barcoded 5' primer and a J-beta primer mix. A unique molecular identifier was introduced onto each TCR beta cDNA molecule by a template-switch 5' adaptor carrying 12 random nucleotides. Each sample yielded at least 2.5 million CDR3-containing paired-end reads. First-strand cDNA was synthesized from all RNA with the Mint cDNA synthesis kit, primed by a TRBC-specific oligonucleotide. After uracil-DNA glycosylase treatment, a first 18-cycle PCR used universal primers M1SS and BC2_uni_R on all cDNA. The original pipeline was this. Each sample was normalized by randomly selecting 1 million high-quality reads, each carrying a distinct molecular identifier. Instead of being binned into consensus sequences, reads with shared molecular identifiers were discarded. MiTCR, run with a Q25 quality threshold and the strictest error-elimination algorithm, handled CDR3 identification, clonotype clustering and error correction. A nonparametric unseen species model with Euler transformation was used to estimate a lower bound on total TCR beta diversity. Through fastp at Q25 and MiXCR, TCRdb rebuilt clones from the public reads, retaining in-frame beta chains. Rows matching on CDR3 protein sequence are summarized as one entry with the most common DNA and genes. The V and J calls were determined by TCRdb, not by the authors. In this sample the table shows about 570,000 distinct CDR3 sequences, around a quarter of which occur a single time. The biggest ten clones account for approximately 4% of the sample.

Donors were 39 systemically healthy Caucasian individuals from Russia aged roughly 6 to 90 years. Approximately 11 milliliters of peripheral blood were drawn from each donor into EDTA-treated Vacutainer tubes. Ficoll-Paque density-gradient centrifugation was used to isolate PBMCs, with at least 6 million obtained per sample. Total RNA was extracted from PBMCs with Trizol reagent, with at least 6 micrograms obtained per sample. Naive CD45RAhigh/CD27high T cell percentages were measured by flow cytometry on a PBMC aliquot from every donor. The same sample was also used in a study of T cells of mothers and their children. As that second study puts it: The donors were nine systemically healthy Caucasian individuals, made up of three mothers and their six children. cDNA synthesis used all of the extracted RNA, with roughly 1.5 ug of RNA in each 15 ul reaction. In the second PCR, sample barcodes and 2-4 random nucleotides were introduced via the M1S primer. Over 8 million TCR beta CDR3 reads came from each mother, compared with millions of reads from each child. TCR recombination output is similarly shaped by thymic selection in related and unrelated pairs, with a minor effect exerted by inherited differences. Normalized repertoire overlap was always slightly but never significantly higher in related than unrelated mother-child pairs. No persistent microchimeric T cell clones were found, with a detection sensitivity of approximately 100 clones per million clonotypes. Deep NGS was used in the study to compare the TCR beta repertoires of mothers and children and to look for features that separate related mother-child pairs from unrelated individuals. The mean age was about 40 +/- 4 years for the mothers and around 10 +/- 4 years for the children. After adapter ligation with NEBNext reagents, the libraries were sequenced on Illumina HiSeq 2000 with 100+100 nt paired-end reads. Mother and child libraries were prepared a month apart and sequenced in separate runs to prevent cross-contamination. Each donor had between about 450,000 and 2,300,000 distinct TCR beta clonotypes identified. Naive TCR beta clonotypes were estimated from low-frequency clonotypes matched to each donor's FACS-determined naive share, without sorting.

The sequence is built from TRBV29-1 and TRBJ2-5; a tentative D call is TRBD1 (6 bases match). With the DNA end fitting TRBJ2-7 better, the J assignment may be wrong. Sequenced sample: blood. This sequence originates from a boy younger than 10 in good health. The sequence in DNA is TGCAGCGTTGGTGCAGGGGACGAGCAGTACTTC. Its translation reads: CSVGAGDEQYF.